Listed here are 24 T cell receptor beta chains from one sample, sequenced in a study of T cells in women clearing cervical HPV infection. Assay used: immunoSEQ multiplex PCR; TCRdb lists only in-frame clones, some missing. The repertoire table contains tens of thousands of clones. The sequenced sample was blood buffy coat. The receptor set was obtained from a woman between 18 and 70 years old with a cervical HPV16 infection that either progressed to CIN3+ or cleared (not recorded which).

Concerning this clone: The read terminates 3 residues before the CDR3 end, so the remaining end is supplied by the germline J gene. This chain connects TRBV5-1 to TRBJ2-2; the D gene is possibly TRBD1 (5 bases). The CDR3 spans 16 residues. Germline-derived CDR1 and CDR2 are SGHRS and YFSETQ. The CDR3 protein is CASSWTTAPTNEKLFF. The DNA read from the CDR3 is TGCGCCAGCAGCTGGACGACAGCTCCAACTAATGAAAAG.

To note about this clone: The CDR3 extends 3 residues past the end of the read, so its final part is completed from the germline J gene. The genes are TRBV5-1 and TRBJ2-7; TRBD2 matches at 10 bases. CDR3 length: 14 amino acids. Germline assignment: CDR1 SGHRS and CDR2 YFSETQ. Germline trimming cut 3 bases from V and 3 bases from J; bases unmatched to any gene: 3. The CDR3 bases that were read are TGCGCCAGCAGCTACTCTAGCGGGGGCTACGAG. Amino acid sequence: CASSYSSGGYE. The CDR3 in full is CASSYSSGGYEQYF.

Turning to this clone: The read terminates 3 residues ahead of where the CDR3 ends, so the germline J gene completes it. The chain joins TRBV12-5 to TRBJ1-2, with 8 bases matching TRBD1. CDR1 is LGHNT and CDR2 is FRNRAP in the germline V gene. Trimming at V came to 2 bases and at J to 2 bases, leaving 10 bases not matched to a gene. This CDR3 is built from 17 residues. The sequenced part of the CDR3 DNA is TGTGCTAGTGGTTTGCCCACCGCCGGGACAGGAAACTATGGC. This sequence encodes CASGLPTAGTGNYG. The whole CDR3 region reads CASGLPTAGTGNYGYTF.

On this clone: Read coverage stops 3 residues before the CDR3 terminus; the germline J gene supplies the remainder. This sequence joins TRBV30 and TRBJ2-7, with 12 bases lining up with TRBD2. Trimming removed 5 bases from V and 2 bases from J; junction bases left unmatched: 1. The CDR3 sequence is 13 residues long. Germline CDR1 and CDR2: GTSNPN and SVGIG (reference sequence). The CDR3: CAWSSGGAYEQYF. The covered CDR3 bases are TGTGCCTGGTCTAGCGGGGGGGCCTACGAG.

A note on this clone: The observed sequence ends 3 residues before the CDR3 terminus, with the missing tail filled in from the germline J gene. The chain links TRBV30 to TRBJ2-7; the match to TRBD2 covers 10 bases. The CDR3 length is 15 residues. Germline assignment: CDR1 GTSNPN and CDR2 SVGIG (reference sequence). V was clipped by 1 base and J by 2 bases; unmatched bases: 5. This CDR3 is CAWSGSGRATYEQYF. The CDR3 DNA, read in part, is TGTGCCTGGAGTGGGAGCGGGAGGGCCACCTACGAG. Using reference TRBV30 and TRBJ2-7 for the parts outside the CDR3, the full variable domain is SQTIHQWPATLVQPVGSPLSLECTVEGTSNPNLYWYRQAAGRGLQLLFYSVGIGQISSEVPQNLSASRPQDRQFILSSKKLLLSDSGFYLCAWSGSGRATYEQYFGPGTRLTVT.

A word on this clone: The germline gene is not matched at one end of the junction; a read error may be the cause. Coverage ceases 3 residues before the CDR3 finishes, and the germline J gene fills in the end. The V gene is TRBV2, the J gene TRBJ2-3, with D maybe TRBD2 (7 bases). The CDR3 covers 16 residues. Germline assignment: CDR1 SNHLY and CDR2 FYNNEI. The CDR3 sequence is CASSPWGASGAETQYF. The sequenced part of the CDR3 DNA is TGTGCCAGCAGTCCCTGGGGGGCTAGCGGTGCAGAGACG.

Remarks on this clone: With the read ending 3 residues before the CDR3 end, the germline J gene is used to fill in that end. V gene TRBV2 combines with J gene TRBJ1-2; the match to TRBD1 covers 10 bases. Germline values: CDR1 SNHLY, CDR2 FYNNEI. The CDR3 loop spans 15 amino acids. V was pared by 8 bases and J by 2 bases, with 8 bases of the junction left unmatched. CDR3 DNA, as far as it was read: TGTGCCAGCCATAGAGCGGGACAGGGGAACTATGGC. Translation gives CASHRAGQGNYG. The whole CDR3 region reads CASHRAGQGNYGYTF.

A word on this clone: Sequencing ends 3 residues short of the CDR3 end; the germline J gene provides the rest. The V call is TRBV18, the J call TRBJ2-1; D call uncertain. CDR1 KGHSH and CDR2 LQKENI come from the germline V gene. The CDR3 is 15 residues long. Trimming stripped 3 bases from V and 5 bases from J, with 14 bases between. The sequenced part of the CDR3 DNA is TGTGCCAGCTCACCCGTCATGAGGTCCGACAATGAG. Protein sequence: CASSPVMRSDNE. The whole CDR3 protein is CASSPVMRSDNEQFF.

For this clone: From the germline J gene comes the end of the CDR3, since the read stops 3 residues before it. The chain links TRBV18 to TRBJ1-5; TRBD1 aligns across 9 bases. Germline V gene sequence: CDR1 KGHSH, CDR2 LQKENI. V gave up 3 bases and J gave up 4 bases; unmatched junction bases: 1. The CDR3 is made up of 14 amino acids. The CDR3 spells CASSPGTGNQPQHF. The part of the CDR3 DNA that was read is TGTGCCAGCTCACCTGGGACAGGGAATCAGCCC. Looking up the rest from reference TRBV18 and TRBJ1-5 gives the full variable domain: NAGVMQNPRHLVRRRGQEARLRCSPMKGHSHVYWYRQLPEEGLKFMVYLQKENIIDESGMPKERFSAEFPKEGPSILRIQQVVRGDSAAYFCASSPGTGNQPQHFGDGTRLSIL.

Notes on this clone: The read ends 3 residues shy of where the CDR3 ends; the end is completed using the germline J gene. This chain joins TRBV7-2 and TRBJ2-5; 11 nucleotides align to TRBD2. The CDR3 runs 15 residues. V was pared by 5 bases and J by 6 bases, with 8 bases of the junction left unmatched. Germline V gives CDR1 SGHTA, CDR2 FQGNSA. The CDR3 loop reads CASSQLAGGPQTQYF. CDR3 DNA (partial): TGTGCCAGCAGCCAATTAGCGGGAGGGCCCCAGACC. The full variable domain, completed using reference TRBV7-2 and TRBJ2-5, is GAGVSQSPSNKVTEKGKDVELRCDPISGHTALYWYRQSLGQGLEFLIYFQGNSAPDKSGLPSDRFSAERTGGSVSTLTIQRTQQEDSAVYLCASSQLAGGPQTQYFGPGTRLLVL.

Concerning this clone: Coverage ceases 3 residues before the CDR3 finishes, and the germline J gene fills in the end. The rearrangement links TRBV20-1 to TRBJ2-5; TRBD2 matches at 7 bases. This CDR3 comprises 14 residues. Germline CDR1 and CDR2: DFQATT and SNEGSKA (reference sequence). The V segment lost 5 bases and the J segment 5 bases; nucleotides outside the gene matches: 11. This CDR3 reads CSAGRLAAPETQYF. The sequenced part of the CDR3 DNA is TGCAGTGCTGGGCGGCTAGCGGCGCCCGAGACC.

CDR3 DNA, as far as it was read: TGTGCCAGCAGCGACGGGACAGACTCCTACGAG. It codes for CASSDGTDSYE. The full CDR3 protein reads CASSDGTDSYEQYF. The chain combines TRBV7-9 with TRBJ2-7, with TRBD1 identical over 7 bases. The CDR3 goes on 3 residues after the read ends, and that part is filled in from the germline J gene. V dropped 5 bases and J dropped 0; count of bases not matched to a gene: 4. This CDR3 is 14 amino acids long. Germline V gene data show CDR1 as SEHNR and CDR2 as FQNEAQ (reference sequence).

Comment on this clone: The read halts 3 residues ahead of the CDR3 end, with the missing end drawn from the germline J gene. This chain joins TRBV5-6 and TRBJ2-7; D not resolved. This CDR3 region has 12 residues. V was cut by 0 bases and J by 2 bases, with 3 bases left in between. Per the germline V gene, CDR1 is SGHDT and CDR2 is YYEEEE. CDR3 region: CASSLAAYEQYF. CDR3 DNA (partial): TGTGCCAGCAGCTTGGCGGCCTACGAG.

As concerns this clone: Sequencing ends 3 residues short of the CDR3 end; the germline J gene provides the rest. This sequence joins TRBV5-6 and TRBJ1-2, with 7 bases aligning to TRBD1. This CDR3 spans 15 amino acids. Trimming at V came to 2 bases and at J to 5 bases, leaving 9 bases not matched to a gene. CDR1 SGHDT and CDR2 YYEEEE come from the germline V gene. Incomplete CDR3 DNA: TGTGCCAGCAGCTTCGAAAACAGGGGTTGGTATGGC. This sequence encodes CASSFENRGWYG. Given in full, the CDR3 is CASSFENRGWYGYTF.

Of note for this clone: The read ends 3 residues early relative to the CDR3; the germline J gene fills the gap. The rearrangement links TRBV19 to TRBJ2-2; D ambiguous. The length of the CDR3 is 11 residues. Per the germline V gene, CDR1 is LNHDA and CDR2 is SQIVND (reference sequence). V shed 6 bases and J shed 6 bases, with 5 bases lying between them. CDR3: CASSLPGELFF. Incomplete CDR3 DNA: TGTGCCAGTAGCCTCCCCGGGGAG.

With respect to this clone: The CDR3 end falls 3 residues outside the read, so it is completed with the germline J gene. The rearrangement joins TRBV19 to TRBJ2-5; D possibly corresponds to TRBD1 (5 bases). The CDR3 sequence is 13 residues long. The V and J ends lost 3 bases and 4 bases respectively, with 9 bases between them. Per the germline V gene, CDR1 is LNHDA and CDR2 is SQIVND (reference sequence). This CDR3 reads CASSIVGVETQYF. The part of the CDR3 DNA that was read is TGTGCCAGTAGTATCGTAGGGGTAGAGACC. Supplemented by reference TRBV19 and TRBJ2-5, the full variable domain reads DGGITQSPKYLFRKEGQNVTLSCEQNLNHDAMYWYRQDPGQGLRLIYYSQIVNDFQKGDIAEGYSVSREKKESFPLTVTSAQKNPTAFYLCASSIVGVETQYFGPGTRLLVL.

The sequenced part of the CDR3 DNA is TGTGCCTGGAGTGTAGGGTCAACAGCGGCGGAAAAA. Its protein is CAWSVGSTAAEK. The CDR3, in full, reads CAWSVGSTAAEKLFF. The rearrangement links TRBV30 to TRBJ1-4; D uncertain. Read data end 3 residues before the CDR3 end; the end is taken from the germline J gene. Germline V lookup: CDR1 GTSNPN, CDR2 SVGIG (reference sequence). The CDR3 is 15 amino acids. The V and J ends lost 0 bases and 8 bases respectively, with 16 bases between them.

A note on this clone: From the germline J gene comes the end of the CDR3, since the read stops 3 residues before it. The V and J genes are TRBV20-1 and TRBJ2-2; TRBD2 aligns across 14 bases. V trimming: 1 base; J trimming: 2 bases; junction bases outside the gene matches: 3. Germline CDR1 DFQATT, CDR2 SNEGSKA (reference sequence). CDR3 length: 17 amino acids. The DNA read from the CDR3 is TGCAGTGCTAGAGGGACTAGCGGGAGGTCCAACACCGGGGAG. Translation gives CSARGTSGRSNTGE. The CDR3 as a whole reads CSARGTSGRSNTGELFF.

A word on this clone: The DNA ends 3 residues before the CDR3 does, and the rest of the CDR3 is filled in from the germline J gene. The chain is built from TRBV6-2 or TRBV6-3 and TRBJ1-3; D remains unclear. CDR3 length equals 10 residues. CDR1 and CDR2 from the germline V gene are MNHEY and SVGEGT. Trimming took 9 bases from V and 8 from J, leaving 8 bases between them. CDR3 in amino acids: CARRRDTIYF. CDR3 bases read: TGTGCCAGGAGACGGGACACC.

Concerning this clone: The CDR3 goes on 3 residues after the read ends, and that part is filled in from the germline J gene. J is TRBJ2-1 and V is TRBV30; 11 bases map to TRBD2. Unmatched junction bases numbered 11, after V lost 2 bases and J lost 8 bases. CDR1 and CDR2 from the germline V gene are GTSNPN and SVGIG (reference sequence). This CDR3 is built from 16 residues. The CDR3 is CAWSLGSGGAWDEQFF. CDR3 bases read: TGTGCCTGGAGTCTCGGTAGCGGGGGGGCCTGGGATGAG.

Incomplete CDR3 DNA: TGTGCCAGCAGCCCGTACGCAGGGAAGTATGAG. Its protein is CASSPYAGKYE. The whole CDR3 reads CASSPYAGKYEQFF. V usage is TRBV11-3 and J usage is TRBJ2-1, with TRBD1 as a possible D gene (5 bases). The read falls 3 residues short of the CDR3 end, and the missing part is taken from the germline J gene. Trimming stripped 5 bases from V and 8 bases from J, with 16 bases between. Germline values: CDR1 SGHNT, CDR2 YENEEA. The CDR3 extends over 14 amino acids. The full variable domain, completed using reference TRBV11-3 and TRBJ2-1, is EAGVVQSPRYKIIEKKQPVAFWCNPISGHNTLYWYLQNLGQGPELLIRYENEEAVDDSQLPKDRFSAERLKGVDSTLKIQPAELGDSAVYLCASSPYAGKYEQFFGPGTRLTVL.

Note on this clone: The DNA ends 3 residues before the CDR3 does, and the rest of the CDR3 is filled in from the germline J gene. The chain combines TRBV6-1 with TRBJ2-7, with D possibly being TRBD1 (5 bases). Between the trimmed V and J ends, which lost 1 base and 3 bases, there was a span of 16 bases. Germline V gene data show CDR1 as MNHNS and CDR2 as SASEGT. The CDR3 spans 16 residues. The chain's CDR3 is CASSEVEQVVVYEQYF. The sequenced CDR3 bases are TGTGCCAGCAGTGAAGTTGAACAGGTCGTAGTCTACGAG.

About this clone: The sequenced fragment ends 3 residues before the CDR3 boundary, so the rest is inferred from the germline J gene. The chain uses TRBV19 and TRBJ2-7; 10 bases line up with TRBD2. V shed 2 bases and J 0 bases; nucleotides not matched to a gene: 13. Germline values: CDR1 LNHDA, CDR2 SQIVND (reference sequence). The CDR3 is made up of 19 amino acids. The sequenced CDR3 bases are TGTGCCAGTAGTATATTCGGCTCGGATAGCGGGAGGACCTCCTACGAG. Translated: CASSIFGSDSGRTSYE. The full CDR3 protein reads CASSIFGSDSGRTSYEQYF.

As to this clone: The read ends 3 residues before the CDR3 terminus; that terminus is restored from the germline J gene. The V call is TRBV13, the J call TRBJ1-2; D perhaps matches TRBD1 (6 bases). Germline V gene lookup returns CDR1 PRHDT and CDR2 FYEKMQ (reference sequence). Trimming took 4 bases from V and 5 from J, leaving 23 bases between them. This CDR3 comprises 17 residues. The DNA read from the CDR3 is TGTGCCAGCAGCTCAGATCCGACAGGCGGAGGTGGATATGGC. Its translation: CASSSDPTGGGGYG. The full CDR3 protein reads CASSSDPTGGGGYGYTF.